This T cell receptor beta chain was captured by sequencing in a study of blood T cell repertoires in COVID-19. Germline V gene lookup returns CDR1 SEHNR and CDR2 FQNEAQ (reference sequence). J lost 6 bases, V lost 5 bases, and 6 bases had no gene match. This CDR3 spans 15 amino acids. Method: immunoSEQ multiplex PCR; TCRdb's copy keeps in-frame clones and lacks some. The repertoire has 250,000 to 400,000 clones, roughly 85% of them found once; the top ten carry 1.9%. The clonotype comes from a woman aged 30 to 39 who had been exposed to COVID-19. The chain couples TRBV7-9 to TRBJ1-4; TRBD1 matches 10 bases. The sequencing sample was made of PBMCs or T cells enriched from blood (not recorded which). The CDR3 DNA is TGTGCCAGCAGCGCGCGGGACAGGGGCGATGAAAAACTGTTTTTT. This translates into CASSARDRGDEKLFF.